This T cell receptor (beta chain) was documented in a study of T cells after posttransplantation cyclophosphamide. Broader study findings: TRB overlap between skin or GI tissue T cells and blood was limited.

This clone was seen many times. Its target is not known. From germline, CDR1 is MNHEY and CDR2 SVGAGI. Trimming removed 8 bases from V and 8 bases from J; junction bases left unmatched: 10. The CDR3 sequence is 13 residues long. Assay used: immunoSEQ multiplex PCR; TCRdb lists only in-frame clones, some missing. The repertoire yields approximately 25,000 clones, none seen only once; the top ten contain 4.4%. The chain couples TRBV6-5 to TRBJ1-2, with TRBD1 matching over 8 bases. Sequenced: PBMCs. This TCR derives from a woman aged 50 to 60 in good health, CMV-negative, and a related stem cell transplant donor. The CDR3, as DNA: TGTGCCAGCGCGCGCAGGGGGCAAATGGGCTACACCTTC. Its translation: CASARRGQMGYTF.